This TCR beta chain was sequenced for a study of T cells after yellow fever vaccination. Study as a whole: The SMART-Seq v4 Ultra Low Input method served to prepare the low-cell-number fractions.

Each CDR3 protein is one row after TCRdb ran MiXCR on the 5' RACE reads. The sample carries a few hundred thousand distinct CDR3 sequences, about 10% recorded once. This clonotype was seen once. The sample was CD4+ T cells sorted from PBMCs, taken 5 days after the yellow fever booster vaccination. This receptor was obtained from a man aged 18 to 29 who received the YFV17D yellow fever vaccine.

CDR3 region: CASSERGRDTQYF. In nucleotides, the CDR3 is TGTGCCAGCAGCGAGAGGGGGCGGGATACGCAGTATTTT. The chain couples TRBV5-6 to TRBJ2-3; TRBD1 matches at 7 bases. Per germline, CDR1 SGHDT and CDR2 YYEEEE. V shed 4 bases, J shed 6 bases, and the junction held 5 bases outside the gene matches. The CDR3 has 13 residues.